The TCR beta chain described here comes from a study of T cells after yellow fever vaccination. Study background: Tscm, CM, EM and EMRA memory subsets were sorted by CD3, CD45RA, CCR7 and CD95.

The V and J ends lost 2 bases and 10 bases respectively, with 15 bases between them. The germline V gene encodes CDR1 SGHTA and CDR2 FQGNSA. This CDR3 spans 14 amino acids. General study points: Some clonotypes, a small share, were shared between CD4 and CD8 compartments.

TCRdb recomputed calls from the 5' RACE reads with MiXCR, one row per CDR3 protein. The profile shows 30,000 or so distinct CDR3 sequences, less than 8.5% of them singletons. The sequence was obtained from a man aged 18 to 30 who received the YFV17D yellow fever vaccine. The chain uses TRBV7-2 and TRBJ2-1; D not resolved. The sequencing used PBMCs, either bulk or a sorted T-cell subset (CD4+, CD8+, memory, or dextramer-sorted; not recorded which), collected on the day of the first yellow fever vaccination. The CDR3 DNA follows: TGTGCCAGCAGCTTAAGTCGGTGGACGGAAGAGCAGTTCTTC. It translates to CASSLSRWTEEQFF.